This entry describes one TCR beta chain. Its antigen is as yet unknown. Findings and limits, study-wide: Tumor-infiltrating Treg TCR alpha and beta sequences overlapped most with tumor naive CD4+ T cells, then blood naive.

TCRdb re-called the 5' RACE reads through MiXCR, storing one row per CDR3 protein. The sample lists 55,000 to 70,000 distinct CDR3 sequences; 28% were seen once. V lost 0 bases to trimming and J lost 7 bases; unmatched junction nucleotides: 1. CDR1 is SEHNR, CDR2 FQNEAQ, per germline (reference sequence). The CDR3 covers 15 residues. The TCR originated in a female donor with breast cancer. The gene calls are TRBV7-9 and TRBJ2-3; 13 nucleotides match TRBD2. Material: tumor-infiltrating memory CD4+ T cells sorted from the breast tumor. Described subset: memory CD4+ T cells, CD4+CD45RO+CD25-. For the CDR3, the DNA is TGTGCCAGCAGCTTAGCGGGACTAGCGGGAAATACGCAGTATTTT. This encodes CASSLAGLAGNTQYF.